Each of the 22 T cell receptor beta chains below was sequenced from the same sample in a study of cytomegalovirus exposure and HLA in healthy donors. PCR primers comprised 60 Vbeta and 13 Jbeta primers. TCRdb keeps only in-frame clones here, not all; method: immunoSEQ multiplex PCR. This table has 160,000 or so clones, 65% to 90% appearing once. Sequencing was carried out using PBMCs. All receptors come from a man aged 50-59 years in good health and CMV-seropositive.

J is TRBJ1-1 and V is TRBV7-9; tentatively, D is TRBD1 (6 bases). The V gene's germline CDR1 is SEHNR and CDR2 FQNEAQ (reference sequence). Trimming removed 5 bases at V and 1 base at J, with 14 bases between. This CDR3 is built from 15 residues. The CDR3 DNA reads TGTGCCAGCAGCACAACAGGGATGGGGAACACTGAAGCTTTCTTT. Its translation: CASSTTGMGNTEAFF.

This chain joins TRBV6-5 and TRBJ2-5, with D tentatively TRBD1 (6 bases). The assigned J gene may be wrong: the sequence end matches TRBJ2-7 better. This CDR3 contains 15 residues. Germline V lookup: CDR1 MNHEY, CDR2 SVGAGI. The CDR3 region is CASRALQGGSYEQYF. The CDR3 nucleotides read TGTGCCAGCAGAGCCCTACAGGGTGGGAGCTACGAGCAGTACTTC.

This clone was detected only once. The CDR3 loop is CAWGTGNQPQHF. The DNA for the CDR3 is TGTGCCTGGGGGACAGGTAATCAGCCCCAGCATTTT. The J gene is TRBJ1-5, the V gene TRBV30; 8 positions match TRBD1. Germline loops: CDR1 GTSNPN, CDR2 SVGIG (reference sequence). This CDR3 has 12 amino acids. J lost 4 bases, V lost 5 bases, and 1 base had no gene match.

The V and J genes are TRBV29-1 and TRBJ2-3, with D perhaps TRBD1 (6 bases). The germline V gene encodes CDR1 SQVTM and CDR2 ANQGSEA. This CDR3 is 13 amino acids long. V lost 6 bases and J 4 bases, leaving 14 bases between the germline ends. Written as DNA, the CDR3 is TGCAGCGTGACCCCACAGGGACCAGATACGCAGTATTTT. This encodes CSVTPQGPDTQYF.

A single count supports this clone. The gene calls are TRBV9 and TRBJ2-1, with D perhaps matching TRBD2 (5 bases). The CDR3 is 14 amino acids. The ends were cut back, 4 bases at V and 7 bases at J, with 15 bases in the middle. Germline CDR1 and CDR2: SGDLS and YYNGEE. As DNA, the CDR3 is TGTGCCAGCAGCCCCTTTCGGGATTCGAATGAGCAGTTCTTC. As protein: CASSPFRDSNEQFF. Using reference TRBV9 and TRBJ2-1 for the parts outside the CDR3, the full variable domain is DSGVTQTPKHLITATGQRVTLRCSPRSGDLSVYWYQQSLDQGLQFLIQYYNGEERAKGNILERFSAQQFPDLHSELNLSSLELGDSALYFCASSPFRDSNEQFFGPGTRLTVL.

The genes are TRBV5-1 and TRBJ1-2; 9 bases match TRBD1. CDR3 length: 15 amino acids. In germline, CDR1 is SGHRS, CDR2 YFSETQ. Germline trimming cut 4 bases from V and 0 bases from J; bases unmatched to any gene: 4. CDR3 in DNA: TGCGCCAGCAGCGACAGGGGGACCTCTAACTATGGCTACACCTTC. Protein: CASSDRGTSNYGYTF.

This chain joins TRBV7-2 and TRBJ1-1, with D uncertain. Germline V gene sequence: CDR1 SGHTA, CDR2 FQGNSA. The CDR3 has 14 residues. V lost 5 bases and J 4 bases, leaving 14 bases between the germline ends. The CDR3 coding sequence is TGTGCCAGCAGCGGTTGGACTGCCCTCACTGAAGCTTTCTTT. Its translation is CASSGWTALTEAFF.

This chain uses TRBV19 with TRBJ2-2, with 8 positions matching TRBD2. Trimming cost V 5 bases and J 6 bases; bases outside gene matches: 14. The V gene's germline CDR1 is LNHDA and CDR2 SQIVND (reference sequence). This CDR3 comprises 17 residues. CDR3 sequence: CASSVAVERGIPGELFF. Here the CDR3 DNA reads TGTGCCAGTAGTGTGGCCGTAGAGCGGGGGATCCCCGGGGAGCTGTTTTTT.

For the CDR3, the DNA is TGTGCCAGCATCAGGGGGGCGCCCTACGAGCAGTACTTC. Its protein is CASIRGAPYEQYF. This sequence joins TRBV28 and TRBJ2-7; D is perhaps TRBD1 (7 bases). From germline, CDR1 is MDHEN and CDR2 SYDVKM. The length of the CDR3 is 13 residues. V shed 7 bases and J shed 2 bases, with 12 bases lying between them.

The chain employs TRBV5-6 and TRBJ2-5; the match to TRBD1 covers 7 bases. CDR1 SGHDT and CDR2 YYEEEE come from the germline V gene. The CDR3 sequence is 13 residues long. V gave up 4 bases and J gave up 6 bases; unmatched junction bases: 6. The CDR3 reads CASSKTGLKTQYF. The CDR3 DNA reads as TGTGCCAGCAGCAAGACAGGGCTTAAGACCCAGTACTTC.

As concerns this clone: The sample carries other DNA sequences with the same CDR3. The rearrangement links TRBV30 to TRBJ1-2, with a possible D match to TRBD1 (6 bases). Germline CDR1 and CDR2: GTSNPN and SVGIG (reference sequence). The V gene lost 2 bases and the J gene lost 5 bases, with 12 bases spanning the gap. The CDR3 is 13 amino acids. The chain's CDR3 is CAWSPQGGYGYTF. CDR3 sequence (DNA): TGTGCCTGGAGTCCACAGGGCGGGTATGGCTACACCTTC.

The V call is TRBV19, the J call TRBJ2-1, with D maybe TRBD1 (6 bases). CDR3 size: 12 residues. The germline V gene has CDR1 LNHDA and CDR2 SQIVND (reference sequence). With 7 bases removed from V and 7 bases from J, the gap between germline ends came to 11 bases. DNA of the CDR3: TGTGCCAGTACGTTGGGGACAAATGAGCAGTTCTTC. Translating it yields CASTLGTNEQFF.

This clone was counted between two and nine times. This rearrangement joins TRBV4-1 to TRBJ2-3; TRBD2 agrees at 14 bases. V lost 4 bases and J lost 8; bases outside the gene matches: 8. This CDR3 spans 16 amino acids. Germline CDR1 is MGHRA and CDR2 is YSYEKL. The CDR3 DNA sequence: TGCGCCAGCAGCCGGGGGACTAGCGGGAGTTCGGCTACGCAGTATTTT. Encoded protein: CASSRGTSGSSATQYF.

The gene calls are TRBV7-2 and TRBJ1-1; 8 bases match TRBD1. In germline, CDR1 is SGHTA, CDR2 FQGNSA. The trim removed 5 bases at V and 5 bases at J, leaving 7 bases unmatched. The CDR3 runs to 14 residues. CDR3 in DNA: TGTGCCAGCAGCCCTAATACAGGGGGGACTGAAGCTTTCTTT. This sequence encodes CASSPNTGGTEAFF.

The chain combines TRBV9 with TRBJ2-1; 12 nucleotides agree with TRBD2. Germline CDR1 and CDR2: SGDLS and YYNGEE. V shed 0 bases, J shed 4 bases, and the junction held 5 bases outside the gene matches. The CDR3 contains 17 residues. Here the CDR3 reads CASSVALAGGVYNEQFF. In DNA form, the CDR3 reads TGTGCCAGCAGCGTAGCACTAGCGGGAGGCGTTTACAATGAGCAGTTCTTC.

V usage is TRBV2 and J usage is TRBJ1-1; weak D call: TRBD1 (5 bases). This CDR3 comprises 14 residues. The germline V gene encodes CDR1 SNHLY and CDR2 FYNNEI. The V and J ends lost 3 bases and 6 bases respectively, with 14 bases between them. This CDR3 is CASSESGGWSEAFF. Here the CDR3 DNA reads TGTGCCAGCAGTGAGAGTGGGGGGTGGTCTGAAGCTTTCTTT.

Comment on this clone: This sample also contains other DNA sequences that code for the same CDR3. The rearrangement joins TRBV4-2 to TRBJ2-3, with D unresolved. The V and J ends lost 0 bases and 5 bases respectively, with 3 bases between them. This CDR3 contains 12 residues. Germline V lookup: CDR1 LGHNA, CDR2 YNFKEQ. The CDR3 region has the DNA TGTGCCAGCAGCCAAGATAGAGATACGCAGTATTTT. This sequence encodes CASSQDRDTQYF.

This chain joins TRBV30 and TRBJ1-1, with D perhaps matching TRBD1 (5 bases). Germline assignment: CDR1 GTSNPN and CDR2 SVGIG (reference sequence). V shed 5 bases and J shed 1 base, with 11 bases lying between them. CDR3 length equals 13 residues. The CDR3 region is CAWGPTANTEAFF. CDR3 nucleotide sequence: TGTGCCTGGGGTCCGACAGCGAACACTGAAGCTTTCTTT.

The chain employs TRBV11-3 and TRBJ2-2; no clear D. CDR1 and CDR2 (germline): SGHNT, YENEEA. V lost 5 bases to trimming and J lost 1 base, with 17 bases between them. The CDR3 totals 17 residues. The CDR3 loop is CASSPQVGAGNTGELFF. CDR3 in DNA: TGTGCCAGCAGCCCCCAGGTTGGCGCAGGGAACACCGGGGAGCTGTTTTTT. The full variable domain, its missing parts supplied by reference TRBV11-3 and TRBJ2-2, is EAGVVQSPRYKIIEKKQPVAFWCNPISGHNTLYWYLQNLGQGPELLIRYENEEAVDDSQLPKDRFSAERLKGVDSTLKIQPAELGDSAVYLCASSPQVGAGNTGELFFGEGSRLTVL.

This clone has only one observation. This sequence joins TRBV7-2 and TRBJ2-1; perhaps TRBD1 as D (6 bases). The V gene lost 1 base and the J gene lost 13 bases, with 8 bases spanning the gap. The CDR3 has 11 amino acids. The germline V gene has CDR1 SGHTA and CDR2 FQGNSA. The CDR3 DNA is TGTGCCAGCAGCTTAGACAGGGACCAGTTCTTC. Its translation: CASSLDRDQFF.

V is TRBV9 and J is TRBJ2-5; 7 bases fit TRBD2. V was clipped by 7 bases and J by 1 base; unmatched bases: 10. CDR1 and CDR2 (germline): SGDLS, YYNGEE. The CDR3 sequence is 15 residues long. In nucleotides, the CDR3 is TGTGCCAGCTCTAGGGGCGGGGGTTTCCAAGAGACCCAGTACTTC. Residues: CASSRGGGFQETQYF.

This clone was detected once. V usage is TRBV6-1 and J usage is TRBJ2-1; a possible D gene is TRBD2 (6 bases). The germline V and J ends were trimmed by 4 bases and 1 base, with 11 bases remaining between them. The CDR3 totals 15 residues. CDR1 and CDR2 from the germline V gene are MNHNS and SASEGT. The CDR3 region is CASSVAGSSYNEQFF. CDR3 bases: TGTGCCAGCAGTGTCGCGGGAAGTTCCTACAATGAGCAGTTCTTC.